The 31 T cell receptor beta chains reported below all come from one sample, sequenced in a study of shared clonotypes between healthy human individuals. Assay used: immunoSEQ multiplex PCR; TCRdb lists only in-frame clones, some missing. The sample includes 550,000 to 700,000 clones, around 78% of them seen just once. Sequenced material: memory CD4+ T cells sorted from blood. Stated subset: CD45RA-negative fraction. Receptors were obtained from a woman aged 30 to 39 in good health.

The chain employs TRBV28 and TRBJ2-2; D gene ambiguous. Trimming took 4 bases from V and 4 from J, leaving 16 bases between them. CDR1 is MDHEN, CDR2 SYDVKM, per germline. This CDR3 region has 16 residues. CDR3 residues: CASSYGYRPTTGELFF. In nucleotides, the CDR3 is TGTGCCAGCAGTTATGGTTACCGCCCAACCACCGGGGAGCTGTTTTTT.

The chain has TRBV27 and TRBJ1-1, with TRBD1 identical over 9 bases. With V trimmed by 5 bases and J by 8 bases, 12 bases remained unmatched. This CDR3 spans 15 amino acids. Germline V gives CDR1 MNHEY, CDR2 SMNVEV (reference sequence). DNA for the CDR3: TGTGCCAGCAGTCCCTCCGGGACAGGGTTTCGGGAAGCTTTCTTT. This gives the protein CASSPSGTGFREAFF.

This chain links TRBV5-1 with TRBJ2-5; 7 bases align to TRBD1. After removal of 7 bases from V and 4 bases from J, the junction contained 13 bases not matched to a gene. This CDR3 has 15 residues. CDR1 SGHRS and CDR2 YFSETQ come from the germline V gene. In nucleotides, the CDR3 is TGCGCCAGCTCATTGGTAGGGGGCGCGGTAGAGACCCAGTACTTC. Residues: CASSLVGGAVETQYF. Full variable domain (outside the CDR3, taken from reference TRBV5-1 and TRBJ2-5): KAGVTQTPRYLIKTRGQQVTLSCSPISGHRSVSWYQQTPGQGLQFLFEYFSETQRNKGNFPGRFSGRQFSNSRSEMNVSTLELGDSALYLCASSLVGGAVETQYFGPGTRLLVL.

The chain carries TRBV6-5 and TRBJ2-7, with D perhaps TRBD2 (5 bases). CDR1 is MNHEY and CDR2 is SVGAGI in the germline V gene. V was clipped by 5 bases and J by 6 bases, with 11 bases between them. The CDR3 is made up of 12 amino acids. This CDR3 is CASSRGPLEQYF. CDR3 bases: TGTGCCAGCAGTCGAGGGCCTCTCGAGCAGTACTTC.

This chain uses TRBV15 with TRBJ2-7; D not certain. Germline values: CDR1 LNHNV, CDR2 YYDKDF (reference sequence). This CDR3 has 15 residues. Trimming removed 0 bases from V and 1 base from J, with 10 bases in between. CDR3: CATSRDRGESYEQYF. The CDR3 DNA reads TGTGCCACCAGCAGAGATCGTGGGGAATCCTACGAGCAGTACTTC.

This chain joins TRBV11-2 and TRBJ1-1; D call uncertain. The CDR3 is made up of 13 amino acids. V was cut by 3 bases and J by 8 bases, with 13 bases left in between. The germline V gene has CDR1 SGHAT and CDR2 FQNNGV. The CDR3 region has the DNA TGTGCCAGCAGCTTTAGTCGATCAGCCGAAGCTTTCTTT. Its protein product is CASSFSRSAEAFF. Together with reference TRBV11-2 and TRBJ1-1, the CDR3 gives the full variable domain: EAGVAQSPRYKIIEKRQSVAFWCNPISGHATLYWYQQILGQGPKLLIQFQNNGVVDDSQLPKDRFSAERLKGVDSTLKIQPAKLEDSAVYLCASSFSRSAEAFFGQGTRLTVV.

The chain recombines TRBV7-9 with TRBJ2-5; 8 bases line up with TRBD2. The V gene's germline CDR1 is SEHNR and CDR2 FQNEAQ (reference sequence). The CDR3 is 14 residues long. V was pared by 4 bases and J by 5 bases, with 6 bases of the junction left unmatched. CDR3 loop: CASSYSSGSETQYF. As DNA, the CDR3 is TGTGCCAGCAGCTACTCGAGCGGGAGTGAGACCCAGTACTTC. Filled out from reference TRBV7-9 and TRBJ2-5, the complete variable domain reads DTGVSQNPRHKITKRGQNVTFRCDPISEHNRLYWYRQTLGQGPEFLTYFQNEAQLEKSRLLSDRFSAERPKGSFSTLEIQRTEQGDSAMYLCASSYSSGSETQYFGPGTRLLVL.

This sequence joins TRBV7-2 and TRBJ2-3; the D gene is possibly TRBD2 (6 bases). This CDR3 is built from 14 residues. CDR1 SGHTA and CDR2 FQGNSA come from the germline V gene. V shed 9 bases and J shed 4 bases, with 17 bases lying between them. The CDR3 reads CARGGALGADTQYF. The CDR3 DNA sequence: TGTGCCAGGGGGGGAGCGCTAGGGGCAGATACGCAGTATTTT.

The rearrangement joins TRBV19 to TRBJ2-2, with 10 positions matching TRBD1. V lost 10 bases to trimming and J lost 1 base; unmatched junction nucleotides: 3. The CDR3 consists of 14 residues. The germline gives CDR1 LNHDA, CDR2 SQIVND (reference sequence). CDR3 region: CATRDRGNTGELFF. The CDR3, as DNA: TGTGCCACGCGGGACAGGGGGAACACCGGGGAGCTGTTTTTT.

A few counts support this clone. The chain recombines TRBV7-6 with TRBJ2-7; TRBD1 might be the D (6 bases). The germline gives CDR1 SGHVS, CDR2 FNYEAQ. Trimming pared 5 bases from V and 6 bases from J, leaving 17 bases between. CDR3 length equals 14 residues. CDR3 loop: CASSPNRAPGEQYF. DNA for the CDR3: TGTGCCAGCAGCCCAAACAGGGCCCCGGGCGAGCAGTACTTC.

The V gene is TRBV15, the J gene TRBJ2-3; D is uncertain. Per the germline V gene, CDR1 is LNHNV and CDR2 is YYDKDF (reference sequence). The CDR3 totals 13 residues. With 1 base removed from V and 4 bases from J, the gap between germline ends came to 6 bases. The CDR3 DNA reads TGTGCCACCAGCAGAGGTCTGGCAGATACGCAGTATTTT. Amino acid sequence: CATSRGLADTQYF.

The chain joins TRBV5-6 to TRBJ2-7; perhaps TRBD1 as D (5 bases). Germline V CDR1 and CDR2: SGHDT, YYEEEE. The CDR3 consists of 14 residues. Deletions cut 0 bases from V and 3 bases from J, with 10 bases between. CDR3 loop: CASSLDRGHYEQYF. CDR3 bases: TGTGCCAGCAGCTTGGACCGAGGACACTACGAGCAGTACTTC.

This clone was found a few times. The chain joins TRBV11-2 to TRBJ1-3; 7 positions match TRBD1. The J segment lost 0 bases and the V segment lost 5 bases, leaving 4 bases of the junction unmatched. The CDR3 length is 15 residues. Germline loops: CDR1 SGHAT, CDR2 FQNNGV. In DNA, the CDR3 is TGTGCCAGCAGCCCAGACAGGGCCTCTGGAAACACCATATATTTT. Translated: CASSPDRASGNTIYF.

The V and J genes are TRBV29-1 and TRBJ2-3; D is uncertain. This CDR3 is built from 12 residues. Trimming left V 2 bases short and J 3 bases short, with 6 bases between. Germline lookup yields CDR1 SQVTM and CDR2 ANQGSEA. The CDR3 protein is CSVESVTDTQYF. The CDR3 DNA sequence: TGCAGCGTTGAATCGGTTACAGATACGCAGTATTTT.

The count of this clone is one. The rearrangement uses TRBV4-1 and TRBJ1-3; D remains unclear. Germline V CDR1 and CDR2: MGHRA, YSYEKL. Trimming removed 1 base from V and 4 bases from J, with 5 bases in between. This CDR3 has 13 residues. CDR3 in DNA: TGCGCCAGCAGCCAAGGCGAGGGAAACACCATATATTTT. This encodes CASSQGEGNTIYF.

The CDR3: CASSYNRGVTEAFF. In DNA form, the CDR3 reads TGTGCCAGCAGTTACAACAGGGGAGTCACTGAAGCTTTCTTT. The V and J genes are TRBV6-5 and TRBJ1-1, with 7 bases aligning to TRBD1. Germline-derived CDR1 and CDR2 are MNHEY and SVGAGI. The CDR3 runs 14 residues. V shed 2 bases and J 4 bases; nucleotides not matched to a gene: 4.

This sequence joins TRBV30 and TRBJ1-5; D unclear. Trimming shortened V by 0 bases and J by 5 bases, and 8 bases separated the two germline ends. The length of the CDR3 is 13 residues. Germline lookup yields CDR1 GTSNPN and CDR2 SVGIG (reference sequence). The CDR3 nucleotides read TGTGCCTGGAGTGTATATGGAGATCAGCCCCAGCATTTT. Translating it yields CAWSVYGDQPQHF.

The chain combines TRBV7-3 with TRBJ2-3, with D possibly TRBD1 on 6 matching bases. Trimming pared 2 bases from V and 4 bases from J, leaving 16 bases between. The CDR3 contains 16 residues. Germline values: CDR1 SGHTA, CDR2 FQGTGA. The CDR3 sequence: CASSLGGGALPDTQYF. DNA of the CDR3: TGTGCCAGCAGCTTAGGTGGGGGCGCGCTGCCAGATACGCAGTATTTT.

The sample holds many counts of this clone. The CDR3, as DNA: TGCGCCAGCAGTAACGCCGAAATCACCGGGGAGCTGTTTTTT. It encodes CASSNAEITGELFF. V is TRBV5-1 and J is TRBJ2-2; no clear D. The CDR3 is made up of 14 amino acids. Trimming cost V 5 bases and J 4 bases, with 12 bases left between them. Germline V gene data show CDR1 as SGHRS and CDR2 as YFSETQ.

This chain joins TRBV10-2 and TRBJ1-2; D not certain. V was pared by 4 bases and J by 5 bases, with 11 bases between. The CDR3 contains 13 residues. Germline CDR1 WSHSY, CDR2 SAAADI. The CDR3 here is CASSVSGSYGYTF. CDR3 DNA: TGCGCCAGCAGTGTCTCCGGGTCGTATGGCTACACCTTC.

Comment on this clone: Additional DNA sequences in this sample encode the identical CDR3. The rearrangement uses TRBV7-9 and TRBJ2-2, with no clear D. The CDR3 has 12 residues. The germline gives CDR1 SEHNR, CDR2 FQNEAQ (reference sequence). The V gene lost 3 bases and the J gene lost 4 bases, with 3 bases spanning the gap. Here the CDR3 reads CASSLGTGELFF. The CDR3 DNA sequence: TGTGCCAGCAGCTTGGGCACCGGGGAGCTGTTTTTT.

This rearrangement joins TRBV30 to TRBJ2-5; 8 positions match TRBD1. V lost 3 bases to trimming and J lost 6 bases; unmatched junction nucleotides: 15. The CDR3 totals 16 residues. Germline CDR1 reads GTSNPN; CDR2 reads SVGIG (reference sequence). CDR3 sequence (DNA): TGTGCCTGGAGCGTCCTAAAACAGGGGGTGTTAAAGACCCAGTACTTC. This codes for CAWSVLKQGVLKTQYF. The complete variable domain, with remaining parts taken from reference TRBV30 and TRBJ2-5, reads SQTIHQWPATLVQPVGSPLSLECTVEGTSNPNLYWYRQAAGRGLQLLFYSVGIGQISSEVPQNLSASRPQDRQFILSSKKLLLSDSGFYLCAWSVLKQGVLKTQYFGPGTRLLVL.

The rearrangement joins TRBV6-4 to TRBJ2-1, with 8 bases fitting TRBD2. The V segment lost 2 bases and the J segment 6 bases; nucleotides outside the gene matches: 6. The CDR3 covers 15 residues. Germline V CDR1 and CDR2: MRHNA, SNTAGT. The CDR3 DNA reads as TGTGCCAGCAGTGACACGAGGACTAGCCCCAATGAGCAGTTCTTC. Protein product: CASSDTRTSPNEQFF.

This chain's CDR3 is CASRQTFFGGGCFF. DNA for the CDR3: TGTGCCAGCAGACAAACGTTTTTCGGGGGAGGGTGTTTCTTT. The chain employs TRBV27 and TRBJ1-1; D perhaps matches TRBD1 (5 bases). Germline assignment: CDR1 MNHEY and CDR2 SMNVEV (reference sequence). This CDR3 contains 14 residues. V was trimmed by 6 bases and J by 13 bases, leaving 24 bases between them.

The V call is TRBV4-2, the J call TRBJ2-1; 8 bases match TRBD2. After removal of 0 bases from V and 9 bases from J, the junction contained 16 bases not matched to a gene. This CDR3 contains 18 residues. Germline V gene sequence: CDR1 LGHNA, CDR2 YNFKEQ. The CDR3 reads CASSQDVNGRARFTEQFF. The CDR3 nucleotides are TGTGCCAGCAGCCAAGATGTTAACGGGAGGGCCCGTTTCACTGAGCAGTTCTTC.

The rearrangement links TRBV18 to TRBJ2-7; 7 bases line up with TRBD2. J lost 7 bases, V lost 2 bases, and 11 bases had no gene match. This CDR3 is built from 15 residues. In germline, CDR1 is KGHSH, CDR2 LQKENI. The CDR3, as DNA: TGTGCCAGCTCACCAGCCGCGGGAGCCTGGCAGGAGCAGTACTTC. It is translated as CASSPAAGAWQEQYF.

The chain uses TRBV2 and TRBJ2-7, with TRBD2 matching 14 bases. CDR3 length: 14 amino acids. The ends lost 6 bases at V and 6 bases at J; junction bases unmatched: 4. Per germline, CDR1 SNHLY and CDR2 FYNNEI. The CDR3 region is CASRGLAGVPEQYF. The CDR3 DNA is TGTGCCAGCAGGGGACTAGCGGGAGTCCCCGAGCAGTACTTC.

This clone was seen a handful of times. This may stem from a read error, because a much larger clone lies one nucleotide away. The sample carries other DNA sequences with the same CDR3. This chain joins TRBV6-6 and TRBJ2-5; TRBD2 agrees at 7 bases. This CDR3 spans 15 amino acids. CDR1 MNHNY and CDR2 SVGAGI come from the germline V gene (reference sequence). The junction had 4 bases not matched to a gene; V was cut back by 0 bases and J by 3 bases. The CDR3 DNA reads TGTGCCAGCAGTTACTCGAATCTAGCGGAAGAGACCCAGTACTTC. It is translated as CASSYSNLAEETQYF.

The chain couples TRBV5-6 to TRBJ1-1, with D uncertain. CDR3 size: 13 residues. V lost 3 bases and J lost 4, with 10 bases in between. Germline V gene sequence: CDR1 SGHDT, CDR2 YYEEEE. The CDR3 DNA is TGTGCCAGCAGCTGGACCGTTTTCACTGAAGCTTTCTTT. Translation gives CASSWTVFTEAFF.

V usage is TRBV29-1 and J usage is TRBJ2-7; weak D call: TRBD2 (5 bases). The CDR3 contains 12 residues. V dropped 6 bases and J dropped 5 bases, with 14 bases sitting between them. Germline-derived CDR1 and CDR2 are SQVTM and ANQGSEA. The DNA for the CDR3 is TGCAGCGTCGGAGGCCCCACGGACGAGCAGTACTTC. This gives the protein CSVGGPTDEQYF.

The chain is built from TRBV9 and TRBJ2-3, with 8 nucleotides matching TRBD1. Germline CDR1 is SGDLS and CDR2 is YYNGEE. Trimming cost V 4 bases and J 8 bases; bases outside gene matches: 12. The CDR3 has 15 amino acids. The CDR3 reads CASSPNPATGGTQYF. The CDR3, as DNA: TGTGCCAGCAGCCCGAATCCGGCCACAGGGGGTACGCAGTATTTT.